This T cell receptor beta chain was sequenced in a study of Ad26.COV2.S vaccination and SARS-CoV-2 variants. The repertoire was sequenced with immunoSEQ multiplex PCR; TCRdb's copy has only in-frame clones and lacks some. The table has 350,000 to 500,000 clones, less than 95% seen once. The trim removed 2 bases at V and 1 base at J, leaving 3 bases unmatched. This CDR3 comprises 15 residues. Per germline, CDR1 SGHDT and CDR2 YYEEEE. The sample's treatment: some 19 received Ad26.COV2.S at low or high dose, single or two shots; 5 received placebo; per-sample allocation not given. Each sample was drawn 63 days after the first injection (of vaccine or placebo). Recruitment in Boston yielded a donor of adult age, 18-55 years.

The sample was peripheral blood, taken in a trial of Ad26.COV2.S vaccine versus placebo. The V call is TRBV5-6, the J call TRBJ2-3, with 8 bases lining up with TRBD2. The receptor was derived from a person aged 18 to 65 who received the Ad26.COV2.S COVID-19 vaccine or a placebo. In DNA form, the CDR3 reads TGTGCCAGCAGCTTCCAGACTAGCGGCACAGATACGCAGTATTTT. Its translation is CASSFQTSGTDTQYF.